This is a list of T cell receptor beta chains from one sample in a study of blood T cell repertoires in COVID-19. The table came from immunoSEQ multiplex PCR; TCRdb's copy has only in-frame clones and leaves some out. The sample consists of 210,000 or so clones, roughly 85% of them appearing once. Sequenced input: peripheral blood. All receptors derive from a woman aged 18-29 years who had recovered from COVID-19. CDR3s include the opening cysteine and the closing phenylalanine or tryptophan. A D gene is named only where the DNA matches it firmly. Clone size appears in some rows only: once, few, many, or a class for an expanded clone.

j_call: TRBJ2-1; clone_size: -; v_call: TRBV7-2; cdr3_length: 15; d_call: -; cdr3_nt: TGTGCCAGCAGCTATGGGGGCGGACTTGGCAATGAGCAGTTCTTC; cdr3_aa: CASSYGGGLGNEQFF
j_call: TRBJ1-1; clone_size: -; v_call: TRBV21-1; cdr3_length: 15; d_call: -; cdr3_nt: TGTGCCAGCAGCAAGGGACAGGGGGCGCGGGCTGAAGCTTTCTTT; cdr3_aa: CASSKGQGARAEAFF
j_call: TRBJ1-5; clone_size: -; v_call: TRBV29-1; cdr3_length: 14; d_call: TRBD1; cdr3_nt: TGCAGCGTTGGAGACAGGGGCCCCAATCAGCCCCAGCATTTT; cdr3_aa: CSVGDRGPNQPQHF
j_call: TRBJ2-4; clone_size: -; v_call: TRBV10-2; cdr3_length: 12; d_call: -; cdr3_nt: TGCGCCAGCAGTGAGAGAGGAAACATTCAGTACTTC; cdr3_aa: CASSERGNIQYF
j_call: TRBJ2-7; clone_size: -; v_call: TRBV11-2; cdr3_length: 16; d_call: TRBD1; cdr3_nt: TGTGCCAGCAGCTCCGTCCGGGACAGGGGATTTTACGAGCAGTACTTC; cdr3_aa: CASSSVRDRGFYEQYF
j_call: TRBJ2-7; clone_size: -; v_call: TRBV11-2; cdr3_length: 13; d_call: -; cdr3_nt: TGTGCCAGCAGCATGTCTTTAACCTACGAGCAGTACTTC; cdr3_aa: CASSMSLTYEQYF
j_call: TRBJ2-7; clone_size: -; v_call: TRBV29-1; cdr3_length: 14; d_call: -; cdr3_nt: TGCAGCGTTGAATTCGGACGGGGTCAAGGCGAGCAGTACTTC; cdr3_aa: CSVEFGRGQGEQYF
j_call: TRBJ1-5; clone_size: once; v_call: TRBV19; cdr3_length: 15; d_call: -; cdr3_nt: TGTGCCAGTAGTTCGACAGGTTATAGCAATCAGCCCCAGCATTTT; cdr3_aa: CASSSTGYSNQPQHF
j_call: TRBJ1-1; clone_size: -; v_call: TRBV10-3; cdr3_length: 15; d_call: TRBD1; cdr3_nt: TGTGCCATCAGTGACTTGACAGGGATCAGCACTGAAGCTTTCTTT; cdr3_aa: CAISDLTGISTEAFF
j_call: TRBJ2-1; clone_size: -; v_call: TRBV10-2; cdr3_length: 12; d_call: -; cdr3_nt: TGCGCCAGCAATTCGGGTGGGAATGAGCAGTTCTTC; cdr3_aa: CASNSGGNEQFF
j_call: TRBJ2-2; clone_size: -; v_call: TRBV12-3/TRBV12-4; cdr3_length: 12; d_call: -; cdr3_nt: TGTGCCAGCGGACAGATCACCGGGGAGCTGTTTTTT; cdr3_aa: CASGQITGELFF
j_call: TRBJ1-4; clone_size: -; v_call: TRBV7-6; cdr3_length: 15; d_call: -; cdr3_nt: TGTGCCAGCAGCGAACGGCCAGGGTTTAATGAAAAACTGTTTTTT; cdr3_aa: CASSERPGFNEKLFF
j_call: TRBJ2-7; clone_size: -; v_call: TRBV7-9; cdr3_length: 16; d_call: TRBD1; cdr3_nt: TGTGCCAGCAGCCCACCCCCAGGGGACAGGAACTACGAGCAGTACTTC; cdr3_aa: CASSPPPGDRNYEQYF
j_call: TRBJ1-2; clone_size: -; v_call: TRBV4-1; cdr3_length: 15; d_call: -; cdr3_nt: TGCGCCAGCAGCCAAGATCACAGGGCGAACTATGGCTACACCTTC; cdr3_aa: CASSQDHRANYGYTF
j_call: TRBJ1-4; clone_size: -; v_call: TRBV6-4; cdr3_length: 13; d_call: -; cdr3_nt: TGTGCCAGCAGGTCAGGGGAAAGTGAAAAACTGTTTTTT; cdr3_aa: CASRSGESEKLFF
j_call: TRBJ1-5; clone_size: -; v_call: TRBV7-2; cdr3_length: 16; d_call: -; cdr3_nt: TGTGCCAGCAGCTTAGATATAGGGGCCGCTTTACCGCCCCAGCATTTT; cdr3_aa: CASSLDIGAALPPQHF
j_call: TRBJ2-7; clone_size: -; v_call: TRBV4-3; cdr3_length: 16; d_call: -; cdr3_nt: TGCGCCAGCAGCCAAGATTACCGGGGGAGTTCCTACGAGCAGTACTTC; cdr3_aa: CASSQDYRGSSYEQYF
j_call: TRBJ2-1; clone_size: -; v_call: TRBV6-5; cdr3_length: 15; d_call: -; cdr3_nt: TGTGCCAGCAGCTACGGAGTGAAGCCGTACAATGAGCAGTTCTTC; cdr3_aa: CASSYGVKPYNEQFF
j_call: TRBJ2-5; clone_size: -; v_call: TRBV11-3; cdr3_length: 15; d_call: -; cdr3_nt: TGTGCCAGCAGTAAAACCTCCGGGAGACAAGAGACCCAGTACTTC; cdr3_aa: CASSKTSGRQETQYF
j_call: TRBJ1-2; clone_size: -; v_call: TRBV9; cdr3_length: 14; d_call: -; cdr3_nt: TGTGCCAGCAGCGGGGGACTTTCTGTCAATGGCTACACCTTC; cdr3_aa: CASSGGLSVNGYTF
j_call: TRBJ1-1; clone_size: -; v_call: TRBV7-2; cdr3_length: 15; d_call: -; cdr3_nt: TGTGCCAGCAGCTTAGGGCTCTTACTGAACACTGAAGCTTTCTTT; cdr3_aa: CASSLGLLLNTEAFF
j_call: TRBJ1-2; clone_size: -; v_call: TRBV27; cdr3_length: 14; d_call: -; cdr3_nt: TGTGCCAGCAGTTTAAAGGGGTCAGACTATGGCTACACCTTC; cdr3_aa: CASSLKGSDYGYTF
j_call: TRBJ1-1; clone_size: -; v_call: TRBV12-5; cdr3_length: 16; d_call: TRBD1; cdr3_nt: TGTGCTAGTGGTTTGGTAACTGGACAGGGGAACACTGAAGCTTTCTTT; cdr3_aa: CASGLVTGQGNTEAFF
j_call: TRBJ2-5; clone_size: few; v_call: TRBV25-1; cdr3_length: 15; d_call: -; cdr3_nt: TGTGCCAGCAGTGACGGAGGGAGCCTCCGAGAGACCCAGTACTTC; cdr3_aa: CASSDGGSLRETQYF
j_call: TRBJ1-5; clone_size: -; v_call: TRBV27; cdr3_length: 15; d_call: TRBD1; cdr3_nt: TGTGCCAGCAGTAGCGGACAGGGGGCATCGCAGCCCCAGCATTTT; cdr3_aa: CASSSGQGASQPQHF
j_call: TRBJ1-2; clone_size: -; v_call: TRBV2; cdr3_length: 12; d_call: -; cdr3_nt: TGTGCCAGCAGTCGAACTATGTATGGCTACACCTTC; cdr3_aa: CASSRTMYGYTF
j_call: TRBJ1-1; clone_size: -; v_call: TRBV9; cdr3_length: 12; d_call: TRBD1; cdr3_nt: TGTGCCAGCAGCGTGGTAGGGGGCGAGGCTTTCTTT; cdr3_aa: CASSVVGGEAFF
j_call: TRBJ1-2; clone_size: -; v_call: TRBV7-9; cdr3_length: 16; d_call: -; cdr3_nt: TGTGCCAGCAGCTTTCAGACGGGAAGGATTAACTATGGCTACACCTTC; cdr3_aa: CASSFQTGRINYGYTF
j_call: TRBJ1-3; clone_size: -; v_call: TRBV30; cdr3_length: 15; d_call: TRBD1; cdr3_nt: TGTGCCTGGATTGGGACAGGGATGCGTGGAAACACCATATATTTT; cdr3_aa: CAWIGTGMRGNTIYF
j_call: TRBJ2-3; clone_size: -; v_call: TRBV6-4; cdr3_length: 16; d_call: -; cdr3_nt: TGTGCCAGCAGCCCCGAAGCAGGGTTAAGCACAGATACGCAGTATTTT; cdr3_aa: CASSPEAGLSTDTQYF
j_call: TRBJ2-7; clone_size: -; v_call: TRBV7-2; cdr3_length: 15; d_call: TRBD2; cdr3_nt: TGTGCCAGCAGCTCCGGACTAGCGGGAGTCTACGAGCAGTACTTC; cdr3_aa: CASSSGLAGVYEQYF
j_call: TRBJ1-2; clone_size: -; v_call: TRBV5-8; cdr3_length: 13; d_call: TRBD1; cdr3_nt: TGTGCCAGCAGCTACGAGGGGGCGGGTGGCTACACCTTC; cdr3_aa: CASSYEGAGGYTF
j_call: TRBJ1-2; clone_size: -; v_call: TRBV4-3; cdr3_length: 13; d_call: -; cdr3_nt: TGCGCCAGCAGCCAAGATGGGGCGGTAGGCTACACCTTC; cdr3_aa: CASSQDGAVGYTF
j_call: TRBJ2-1; clone_size: once; v_call: TRBV19; cdr3_length: 16; d_call: TRBD2; cdr3_nt: TGTGCCAGTAGTATATGGGGGACTAGCGGGAGTAATGAGCAGTTCTTC; cdr3_aa: CASSIWGTSGSNEQFF
j_call: TRBJ2-7; clone_size: -; v_call: TRBV5-1; cdr3_length: 14; d_call: TRBD2; cdr3_nt: TGCGCCAGCAGGCGAGCGGGAGCAGCATACGAGCAGTACTTC; cdr3_aa: CASRRAGAAYEQYF
j_call: TRBJ2-3; clone_size: -; v_call: TRBV10-3; cdr3_length: 16; d_call: TRBD2; cdr3_nt: TGTGCCATCAGTGACCCGGGGACTAGCGTGGGAGATACGCAGTATTTT; cdr3_aa: CAISDPGTSVGDTQYF
j_call: TRBJ2-7; clone_size: -; v_call: TRBV12-5; cdr3_length: 16; d_call: TRBD2; cdr3_nt: TGTGCTAGTGGTTTGATACGGGGGGAAGTCCTCTACGAGCAGTACTTC; cdr3_aa: CASGLIRGEVLYEQYF
j_call: TRBJ1-2; clone_size: -; v_call: TRBV6-5; cdr3_length: 13; d_call: -; cdr3_nt: TGTGCCAGCATCGGACAGCGTCACTATGGCTACACCTTC; cdr3_aa: CASIGQRHYGYTF
j_call: TRBJ2-7; clone_size: -; v_call: TRBV6-5; cdr3_length: 14; d_call: -; cdr3_nt: TGTGCCAGCAGTCCCGACATTGGGTCCTACGAGCAGTACTTC; cdr3_aa: CASSPDIGSYEQYF
j_call: TRBJ2-3; clone_size: -; v_call: TRBV7-3; cdr3_length: 17; d_call: TRBD2; cdr3_nt: TGTGCCAGCAGCTTCCTAGCGGGAGGGCCTTTCACAGATACGCAGTATTTT; cdr3_aa: CASSFLAGGPFTDTQYF
j_call: TRBJ2-6; clone_size: -; v_call: TRBV6-5; cdr3_length: 16; d_call: -; cdr3_nt: TGTGCCAGCAGTTACTACTCCGCCTCTGGGGCCAACGTCCTGACTTTC; cdr3_aa: CASSYYSASGANVLTF
j_call: TRBJ2-3; clone_size: -; v_call: TRBV10-3; cdr3_length: 11; d_call: -; cdr3_nt: TGTGCCATCGGCCGCACAGATACGCAGTATTTT; cdr3_aa: CAIGRTDTQYF
j_call: TRBJ1-2; clone_size: -; v_call: TRBV6-4; cdr3_length: 15; d_call: TRBD1; cdr3_nt: TGTGCCAGCAGTGACCGGACAGGGGGGGTTCATGGCTACACCTTC; cdr3_aa: CASSDRTGGVHGYTF
j_call: TRBJ1-1; clone_size: -; v_call: TRBV18; cdr3_length: 14; d_call: -; cdr3_nt: TGTGCCAGCTCACGTTTTGCGGAGAACACTGAAGCTTTCTTT; cdr3_aa: CASSRFAENTEAFF
j_call: TRBJ2-5; clone_size: -; v_call: TRBV11-2; cdr3_length: 13; d_call: -; cdr3_nt: TGTGCCAGCAGCTTCGGACAGAAAGAGACCCAGTACTTC; cdr3_aa: CASSFGQKETQYF
j_call: TRBJ2-7; clone_size: -; v_call: TRBV7-3; cdr3_length: 14; d_call: TRBD2; cdr3_nt: TGTGCCAGCAGCGTGACTAGCGCACACTACGAGCAGTACTTC; cdr3_aa: CASSVTSAHYEQYF
j_call: TRBJ2-2; clone_size: -; v_call: TRBV7-2; cdr3_length: 14; d_call: -; cdr3_nt: TGTGCCAGCAGCTCCAGACTAGTTGGCGGGGAGCTGTTTTTT; cdr3_aa: CASSSRLVGGELFF